This T cell receptor (beta chain) derives from a study of cytomegalovirus exposure and HLA in healthy donors. The CDR3 extends over 17 amino acids. From germline, CDR1 is SGHNT and CDR2 YYREEE (reference sequence). J lost 0 bases, V lost 3 bases, and 9 bases had no gene match. It was with 60 Vbeta and 13 Jbeta primers that the PCR ran. The method was immunoSEQ multiplex PCR; TCRdb's version includes in-frame clones alone and lacks a portion of them. The sample lists roughly 180,000 clones, 80% occurring once. The sequencing input was PBMCs. V gene TRBV5-4 combines with J gene TRBJ1-3; 7 bases line up with TRBD1. The TCR sequence derives from a man aged 30 to 45 in good health and CMV-seropositive. CDR3 sequence reads: CASSSRQGVGSGNTIYF. CDR3 nucleotides: TGTGCCAGCAGCTCCAGACAGGGAGTAGGCTCTGGAAACACCATATATTTT. The complete variable domain, with remaining parts taken from reference TRBV5-4 and TRBJ1-3, reads ETGVTQSPTHLIKTRGQQVTLRCSSQSGHNTVSWYQQALGQGPQFIFQYYREEENGRGNFPPRFSGLQFPNYSSELNVNALELDDSALYLCASSSRQGVGSGNTIYFGEGSWLTVV.